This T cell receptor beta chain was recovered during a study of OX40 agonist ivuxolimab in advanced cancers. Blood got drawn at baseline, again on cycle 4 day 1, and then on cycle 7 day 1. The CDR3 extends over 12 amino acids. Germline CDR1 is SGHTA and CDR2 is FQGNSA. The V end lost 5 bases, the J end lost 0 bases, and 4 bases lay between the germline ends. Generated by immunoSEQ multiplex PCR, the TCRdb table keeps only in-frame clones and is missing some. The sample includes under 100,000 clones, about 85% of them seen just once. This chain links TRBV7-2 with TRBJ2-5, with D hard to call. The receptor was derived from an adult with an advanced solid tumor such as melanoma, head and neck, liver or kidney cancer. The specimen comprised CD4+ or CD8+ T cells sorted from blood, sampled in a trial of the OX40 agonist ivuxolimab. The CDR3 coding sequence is TGTGCCAGCAGCAGGTACCAAGAGACCCAGTACTTC. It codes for CASSRYQETQYF.